This T cell receptor beta chain was recovered during a study of T cells in Graves' hyperthyroidism and ophthalmopathy. What was amplified from RNA transcripts were TCR beta CDR3 regions. HTBI primers drove first-round RT-PCR of the TCR CDR3. Each CDR3 protein is one row after TCRdb ran MiXCR on the multiplex PCR reads. The sample has roughly 500,000 distinct CDR3 sequences; about 15% are singletons. Notes on the study in general: Among thyroid clonotypes expanded above 0.001, most also appeared in blood.

This clonotype showed up just a few times. Its target is not known. With 1 base clipped from V and 3 bases from J, the junction kept 7 bases outside the gene matches. The CDR3 is made up of 16 amino acids. CDR1 and CDR2 (germline): LNHNV, YYDKDF (reference sequence). The genes are TRBV15 and TRBJ2-3, with 7 bases aligning to TRBD2. The sequencing sample was made of blood. The receptor was isolated from a woman in her thirties with Graves' hyperthyroidism that later progressed to Graves' ophthalmopathy. CDR3 sequence: CATSRAVGGSTDTQYF. For the CDR3, the DNA is TGTGCCACCAGCAGAGCGGTCGGCGGGAGTACAGATACGCAGTATTTT. The full variable domain, its missing parts supplied by reference TRBV15 and TRBJ2-3, is DAMVIQNPRYQVTQFGKPVTLSCSQTLNHNVMYWYQQKSSQAPKLLFHYYDKDFNNEADTPDNFQSRRPNTSFCFLDIRSPGLGDTAMYLCATSRAVGGSTDTQYFGPGTRLTVL.